This TCR beta chain was sequenced for a study of CD8 T cells in ankylosing spondylitis. Findings and limits, study-wide: In ankylosing spondylitis blood, a motif of about 8 highly homologous TCR beta variants appeared characteristic.

5'-RACE, quantitative and with molecular barcodes, yielded the TCR beta libraries. TCRdb redid the calling of the 5' RACE reads with MiXCR, one entry per CDR3 protein. The table shows 400,000 or so distinct CDR3 sequences, with roughly 26% occurring only once. With V trimmed by 6 bases and J by 2 bases, 6 bases remained unmatched. Per germline, CDR1 DFQATT and CDR2 SNEGSKA (reference sequence). This CDR3 has 13 amino acids. This clonotype was seen more than once but under ten times. The antigen remains undetermined. Sequencing was done on a sample of blood, either unsorted or a sorted T cell fraction (not recorded which). This chain uses TRBV20-1 with TRBJ2-5; TRBD2 matches at 7 bases. The sequence was collected from a male donor with ankylosing spondylitis. CDR3 sequence: CSAPGGGQETQYF. CDR3 coding DNA: TGCAGTGCCCCTGGGGGGGGGCAAGAGACCCAGTACTTC.